What follows are 23 T cell receptor beta chains derived from one specimen sequenced in a study of T cells in Graves' hyperthyroidism and ophthalmopathy. Using RNA transcripts as the source, TCR beta CDR3 regions were amplified. The study used the HTBI primer set for a first-round RT-PCR of the TCR CDR3. TCRdb fed the multiplex PCR reads into MiXCR, producing one record per CDR3 protein. The sample lists around 500,000 distinct CDR3 sequences; around 15% were seen once. The sequenced sample was blood. These receptors were obtained from a woman in her twenties or thirties with Graves' ophthalmopathy.

The V call is TRBV24-1, the J call TRBJ2-7; maybe TRBD1 (5 bases). CDR3 size: 13 residues. The V end lost 9 bases, the J end lost 4 bases, and 15 bases lay between the germline ends. Germline assignment: CDR1 KGHDR and CDR2 SFDVKD. CDR3 amino acids: CATQDSLAYEQYF. DNA of the CDR3: TGTGCCACCCAAGACAGCTTAGCTTACGAGCAGTACTTC.

This clonotype was recorded at least ten times. The chain carries TRBV12-3 or TRBV12-4 and TRBJ2-1; unclear D gene. V lost 3 bases and J 7 bases, leaving 16 bases between the germline ends. The CDR3 runs 15 residues. The CDR3 is CASSFEVTLRNEQFF. The DNA of the CDR3 is TGTGCCAGCAGTTTTGAGGTGACGTTAAGGAATGAGCAGTTCTTC.

This clonotype was picked up a small number of times. The rearrangement joins TRBV10-1 to TRBJ2-5, with D unclear. The CDR3 runs 13 residues. The germline CDR1 and CDR2 sequences are WNHNN and SYGVQD (reference sequence). Trimming removed 10 bases from V and 5 bases from J, with 17 bases in between. The CDR3: CATSIMGRETQYF. CDR3 nucleotide sequence: TGCGCCACCTCGATCATGGGTAGGGAGACCCAGTACTTC.

This clonotype was counted ten times or more. This rearrangement joins TRBV29-1 to TRBJ2-1, with D uncertain. The germline CDR1 and CDR2 sequences are SQVTM and ANQGSEA. The length of the CDR3 is 16 residues. V shed 1 base and J shed 0 bases, with 13 bases lying between them. CDR3: CSVEVPPASSYNEQFF. The CDR3 region has the DNA TGCAGCGTTGAAGTCCCACCAGCGTCCTCCTACAATGAGCAGTTCTTC.

This clonotype was seen ten or more times. The chain employs TRBV7-8 and TRBJ2-4; tentative D call: TRBD2 (6 bases). This CDR3 spans 18 amino acids. Between the trimmed V and J ends, which lost 5 bases and 8 bases, there was a span of 28 bases. Germline CDR1 SGHVS, CDR2 FQNEAQ. CDR3 protein: CASSAVDSGAVRGDIQYF. As DNA, the CDR3 is TGTGCCAGCAGCGCGGTTGATAGCGGCGCCGTCCGGGGAGACATTCAGTACTTC.

Of note for this clonotype: One end of the junction is discordant with germline, which a read error may explain. The chain links TRBV14 to TRBJ1-6, with D hard to call. This CDR3 has 15 amino acids. CDR1 is SGHDN, CDR2 FVKESK, per germline. CDR3 sequence (DNA): TGTGCCAGCAGCCAGAACTGGAACTATGATTCACCCCTCCACTTT. Protein: CASSQNWNYDSPLHF.

CDR3 DNA sequence: TGTGCTAGTGGGAGGGGGGGCGGTGAGCAGTTCTTC. This gives the protein CASGRGGGEQFF. V is TRBV12-5 and J is TRBJ2-1; a weak D match, TRBD2 (7 bases). The CDR3 extends over 12 amino acids. The V gene's germline CDR1 is LGHNT and CDR2 FRNRAP. V was pared by 6 bases and J by 9 bases, with 12 bases between.

Only a few counts were recorded for this clonotype. V is TRBV27 and J is TRBJ2-5; D is ambiguous. The V end lost 2 bases, the J end lost 0 bases, and 10 bases lay between the germline ends. Per germline, CDR1 MNHEY and CDR2 SMNVEV (reference sequence). This CDR3 spans 15 amino acids. The CDR3 coding sequence is TGTGCCAGCAGTTTAGTCGCAGATAACCAAGAGACCCAGTACTTC. It is translated as CASSLVADNQETQYF.

In this sample, this clonotype turned up many times. The CDR3 loop reads CASSSDRNNQPQHF. CDR3 coding DNA: TGTGCCAGCAGCTCGGACAGGAACAATCAGCCCCAGCATTTT. The chain carries TRBV7-2 and TRBJ1-5, with 7 bases identical to TRBD1. With 4 bases clipped from V and 3 bases from J, the junction kept 3 bases outside the gene matches. Germline V gives CDR1 SGHTA, CDR2 FQGNSA. The CDR3 has 14 amino acids.

The chain couples TRBV5-5 to TRBJ1-2, with D tentatively TRBD1 (6 bases). The CDR3 runs to 15 residues. V lost 0 bases to trimming and J lost 4 bases, with 13 bases between them. Germline CDR1 reads SGHKS; CDR2 reads YYEKEE (reference sequence). The CDR3 bases are TGTGCCAGCAGCTTGGAGGGGGTTTGGGGCTATGGCTACACCTTC. This encodes CASSLEGVWGYGYTF.

Notes on this clonotype: A much larger clonotype is one base distant, so this may be a read error. This chain joins TRBV2 and TRBJ2-3, with unresolved D. CDR1 and CDR2 from the germline V gene are SNHLY and FYNNEI. The CDR3 is 12 amino acids. CDR3 sequence: CVSSEARDTQYF. The CDR3 bases are TGTGTCAGCAGTGAAGCGAGGGATACGCAGTATTTT.

This clonotype has just one count. One base away lies a much larger clone, so this may be a sequencing read error. The V and J genes are TRBV6-5 and TRBJ1-2; D unclear. Germline CDR1 MNHEY, CDR2 SVGAGI. CDR3 length: 13 amino acids. Trimming left V 4 bases short and J 4 bases short, with 10 bases between. CDR3 sequence (DNA): TGTGCCAGCAGTTTCGAGGATTGCTATGGCTACACCTTC. Its protein is CASSFEDCYGYTF.

In this sample, this clonotype turned up a few times. This chain joins TRBV20-1 and TRBJ2-7; maybe TRBD1 (5 bases). V shed 4 bases and J shed 2 bases, with 9 bases lying between them. The CDR3 spans 12 residues. CDR1 and CDR2 (germline): DFQATT, SNEGSKA (reference sequence). CDR3 DNA: TGCAGTGCTATTGCAGGGACCTACGAGCAGTACTTC. Encoded protein: CSAIAGTYEQYF.

This clonotype was found many times. This chain links TRBV20-1 with TRBJ1-1; 7 positions match TRBD1. The ends lost 6 bases at V and 1 base at J; junction bases unmatched: 8. The CDR3 runs 14 residues. CDR1 and CDR2 from the germline V gene are DFQATT and SNEGSKA (reference sequence). CDR3 DNA: TGCAGTGCCCCCGGACAGGTTGGGAACACTGAAGCTTTCTTT. Translating gives CSAPGQVGNTEAFF.

The V gene is TRBV5-4, the J gene TRBJ2-2, with no clear D. The germline gives CDR1 SGHNT, CDR2 YYREEE (reference sequence). The CDR3 sequence is 14 residues long. Trimming took 5 bases from V and 6 from J, leaving 14 bases between them. DNA of the CDR3: TGTGCCAGCAGTTCGGGTTCCCAGGCCGGGGAGCTGTTTTTT. Translating it yields CASSSGSQAGELFF.

CDR3 sequence (DNA): TGCAGCGCTTGGACAGACGGAGCTAATGAAAAACTGTTTTTT. This translates into CSAWTDGANEKLFF. V is TRBV29-1 and J is TRBJ1-4; weak D call: TRBD1 (6 bases). There are 14 residues in the CDR3. Trimming took off 7 bases at V and 3 bases at J, with 15 bases between the two ends. CDR1 is SQVTM and CDR2 is ANQGSEA in the germline V gene.

Many counts were recorded for this clonotype. V is TRBV29-1 and J is TRBJ2-2; TRBD2 might be the D (5 bases). The CDR3 extends over 13 amino acids. Germline V gene lookup returns CDR1 SQVTM and CDR2 ANQGSEA. Between the trimmed V and J ends, which lost 6 bases and 0 bases, there was a span of 8 bases. The CDR3 DNA follows: TGCAGCGTAAGCGGTACGAACACCGGGGAGCTGTTTTTT. Translated, it gives CSVSGTNTGELFF.

The V gene is TRBV10-3, the J gene TRBJ2-3, with D hard to call. Per germline, CDR1 ENHRY and CDR2 SYGVKD. Trimming cost V 3 bases and J 12 bases, with 16 bases left between them. This CDR3 comprises 13 residues. The CDR3 loop reads CAISEHFGERQYF. DNA for the CDR3: TGTGCCATCAGTGAACATTTTGGGGAAAGACAGTATTTT.

This clonotype has a count of ten or more. The V and J genes are TRBV15 and TRBJ2-5, with D hard to call. V was clipped by 3 bases and J by 5 bases, with 13 bases between them. This CDR3 contains 14 residues. From germline, CDR1 is LNHNV and CDR2 YYDKDF (reference sequence). In DNA form, the CDR3 reads TGTGCCACCAGCAGTGGACGGGTCGGGGAGACCCAGTACTTC. Its translation is CATSSGRVGETQYF.

As regards this clonotype: A much larger clone sits a single nucleotide away, making a read error possible. The genes are TRBV11-2 and TRBJ2-1; D gene uncertain. CDR1 is SGHAT and CDR2 is FQNNGV in the germline V gene. CDR3 length: 12 amino acids. CDR3 amino acids: CASSASYNEQSF. As DNA, the CDR3 is TGTGCCAGCAGCGCCAGCTACAATGAGCAGTCCTTC.

This clonotype was counted at least ten times. The chain has TRBV7-2 and TRBJ2-3; D may be TRBD1 or TRBD2 (6 bases each). Trimming stripped 2 bases from V and 5 bases from J, with 14 bases between. The CDR3 is 15 residues long. Looked up from germline, CDR1 is SGHTA and CDR2 is FQGNSA. The CDR3 is CASSLRGLRGDTQYF. The CDR3 nucleotides are TGTGCCAGCAGCTTACGGGGGCTGCGGGGAGATACGCAGTATTTT.

This clonotype turned up a few times. This sequence joins TRBV20-1 and TRBJ2-1, with 15 bases identical to TRBD2. The CDR3 totals 14 residues. Germline V gene lookup returns CDR1 DFQATT and CDR2 SNEGSKA (reference sequence). V dropped 4 bases and J dropped 8; count of bases not matched to a gene: 3. CDR3 in amino acids: CSATGLAGGDEQFF. In DNA form, the CDR3 reads TGCAGTGCTACGGGACTAGCGGGAGGAGATGAGCAGTTCTTC.

This clonotype was seen at least ten times. This chain links TRBV12-3 or TRBV12-4 with TRBJ2-1; 9 bases agree with TRBD1. This CDR3 has 15 amino acids. V lost 6 bases and J lost 3; bases outside the gene matches: 6. CDR3 protein: CASREQGAFYNEQFF. For the CDR3, the DNA is TGTGCCAGCAGGGAACAGGGGGCTTTCTACAATGAGCAGTTCTTC.